The clone carrying this T cell receptor (beta chain) was observed a single time. This sample is part of a study of blood T cell repertoires in COVID-19. On the study more broadly: T cells, B-cell-depleted T cells, or PBMCs provided the cDNA or gDNA that served as material.

Trimming took 2 bases from V and 4 from J; bases not matched to a gene: 5. The CDR3 runs 15 residues. Germline assignment: CDR1 MGHRA and CDR2 YSYEKL. In the source study's methods: Reference gene primer amplification yielded estimated nucleated cell counts. TCRdb's copy holds only in-frame clones and misses some; the assay was immunoSEQ multiplex PCR. V, J and clone size reflect that table, while D and trimming were determined from the DNA. The sample yields about 370,000 clones, around 90% seen once. The source of this sequence is a young man with active or convalescent COVID-19. The sequenced material came from peripheral blood. V gene TRBV4-1 combines with J gene TRBJ1-5, with 7 nucleotides matching TRBD1. CDR3 amino acids: CASSQMSGGNQPQHF. The CDR3 bases are TGCGCCAGCAGCCAAATGTCAGGGGGAAATCAGCCCCAGCATTTT.